This T cell receptor beta chain is from a study of T cells in Graves' hyperthyroidism and ophthalmopathy. Study-level points and caveats: Onset of ophthalmopathy came a median around 6.5 months after the model predicted it. Expanded thyroid clonotypes (above 0.001) were mostly also found in blood.

Exclusion of a patient resulted from uncontrolled infection, other autoimmune disease, pregnancy or lactation. PBMCs came from about 10 ml fresh peripheral blood. The source material, RNA transcripts, was used to amplify TCR beta CDR3 regions. Primed by the HTBI set, a first-round RT-PCR was run on the TCR CDR3. TCRdb reanalysed the multiplex PCR reads using MiXCR and keeps one entry per CDR3 protein. The data show fewer than 450,000 distinct CDR3 sequences, with more than 13% seen just once and around 27% held by the top ten. This clonotype was seen more than once but under ten times. Its antigen is not known. V was clipped by 6 bases and J by 4 bases; unmatched bases: 8. The V gene's germline CDR1 is SNHLY and CDR2 FYNNEI. The CDR3 spans 15 residues.

The sequence came from a middle-aged man with Graves' ophthalmopathy. The chain links TRBV2 to TRBJ2-1; 8 nucleotides line up with TRBD2. Sample: blood. The CDR3 loop reads CASRRLAQQYNEQFF. The CDR3 region has the DNA TGTGCCAGCAGGAGACTAGCGCAGCAATACAATGAGCAGTTCTTC. Variable domain in full (rest from reference TRBV2 and TRBJ2-1): EPEVTQTPSHQVTQMGQEVILRCVPISNHLYFYWYRQILGQKVEFLVSFYNNEISEKSEIFDDQFSVERPDGSNFTLKIRSTKLEDSAMYFCASRRLAQQYNEQFFGPGTRLTVL.